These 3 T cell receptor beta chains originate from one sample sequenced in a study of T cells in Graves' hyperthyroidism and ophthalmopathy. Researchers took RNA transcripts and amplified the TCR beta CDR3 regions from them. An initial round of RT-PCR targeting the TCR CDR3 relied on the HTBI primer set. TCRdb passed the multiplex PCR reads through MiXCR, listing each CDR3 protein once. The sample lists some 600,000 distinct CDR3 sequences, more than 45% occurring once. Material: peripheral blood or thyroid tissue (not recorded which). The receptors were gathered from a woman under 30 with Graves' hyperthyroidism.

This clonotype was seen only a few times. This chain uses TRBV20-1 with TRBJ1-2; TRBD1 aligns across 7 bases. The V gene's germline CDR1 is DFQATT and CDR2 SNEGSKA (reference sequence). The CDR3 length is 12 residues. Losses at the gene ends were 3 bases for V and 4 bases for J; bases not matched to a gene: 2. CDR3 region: CSARGQSYGYTF. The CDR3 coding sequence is TGCAGTGCTAGGGGACAGTCCTATGGCTACACCTTC.

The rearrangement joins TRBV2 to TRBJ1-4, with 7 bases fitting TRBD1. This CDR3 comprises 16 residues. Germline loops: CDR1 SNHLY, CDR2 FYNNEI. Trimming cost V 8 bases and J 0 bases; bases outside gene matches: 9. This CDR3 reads CASSPSRGATNEKLFF. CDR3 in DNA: TGTGCCAGCTCTCCAAGCAGGGGGGCAACTAATGAAAAACTGTTTTTT.

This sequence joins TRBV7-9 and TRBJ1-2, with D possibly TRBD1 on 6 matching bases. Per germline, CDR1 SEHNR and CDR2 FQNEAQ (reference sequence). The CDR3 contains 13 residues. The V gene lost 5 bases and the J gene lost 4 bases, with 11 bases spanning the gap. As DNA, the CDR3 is TGTGCCAGCAGCAGGGGGGACGGCTATGGCTACACCTTC. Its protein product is CASSRGDGYGYTF.